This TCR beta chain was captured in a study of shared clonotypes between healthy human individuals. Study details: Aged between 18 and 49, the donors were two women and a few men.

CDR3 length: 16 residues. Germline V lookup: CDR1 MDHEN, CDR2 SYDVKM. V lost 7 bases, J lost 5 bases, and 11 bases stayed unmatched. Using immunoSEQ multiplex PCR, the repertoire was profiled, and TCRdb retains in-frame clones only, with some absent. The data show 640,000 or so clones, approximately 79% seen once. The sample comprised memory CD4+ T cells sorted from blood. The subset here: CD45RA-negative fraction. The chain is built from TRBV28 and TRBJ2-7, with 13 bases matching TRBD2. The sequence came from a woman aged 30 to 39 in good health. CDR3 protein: CASTELAGGLEHEQYF. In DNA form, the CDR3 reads TGTGCCAGCACGGAACTAGCGGGAGGGCTAGAACACGAGCAGTACTTC. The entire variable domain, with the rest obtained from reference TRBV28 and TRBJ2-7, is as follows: DVKVTQSSRYLVKRTGEKVFLECVQDMDHENMFWYRQDPGLGLRLIYFSYDVKMKEKGDIPEGYSVSREKKERFSLILESASTNQTSMYLCASTELAGGLEHEQYFGPGTRLTVT.